The 16 T cell receptor beta chains in this list originate from one sample, sequenced in a study of regulatory T cells in long-lasting Graves disease. TCR beta libraries were built with iRepertoire HTBI primers and Arm-PCR of CDR3 regions. TCRdb reprocessed the multiplex PCR reads with MiXCR, giving one entry per CDR3 protein. Among 350,000 to 450,000 distinct CDR3 sequences listed, approximately 10% were seen once. Time point: newly diagnosed GD, antithyroid drugs for less than 3 months. The TCR library was prepared using RNA isolated from PBMCs. These data are also associated with another study on T cells in Graves' hyperthyroidism and ophthalmopathy.

The specimen comprised peripheral blood mononuclear cells (PBMCs), sampled at new diagnosis, from a patient treated with antithyroid drugs. The receptors come from a woman between 18 and 29 years old with Graves disease.

This clonotype was seen at least ten times. The CDR3 DNA reads as TGTGCCAGCAGTTTCGACAGGCACAATGAGCAGTTCTTC. This encodes CASSFDRHNEQFF. The V gene is TRBV28, the J gene TRBJ2-1; TRBD1 might be the D (6 bases). Trimming removed 3 bases at V and 5 bases at J, with 8 bases between. Germline V gene lookup returns CDR1 MDHEN and CDR2 SYDVKM. The length of the CDR3 is 13 residues.

This clonotype was seen a few times. This chain connects TRBV3-1 to TRBJ2-1; perhaps TRBD2 as D (6 bases). The CDR3 is made up of 18 amino acids. Trimming took off 1 base at V and 9 bases at J, with 25 bases between the two ends. The V gene's germline CDR1 is LGHDT and CDR2 YNNKEL (reference sequence). CDR3 region: CASSQAAPLPGRYSEQFF. CDR3 DNA sequence: TGTGCCAGCAGCCAAGCCGCCCCTTTGCCAGGGAGGTATAGTGAGCAGTTCTTC.

This clonotype came up many times. This rearrangement joins TRBV13 to TRBJ1-2; D might be TRBD1 (6 bases). Trimming took off 4 bases at V and 7 bases at J, with 19 bases between the two ends. Germline V gene sequence: CDR1 PRHDT, CDR2 FYEKMQ (reference sequence). The length of the CDR3 is 15 residues. This CDR3 reads CASSSPGVFSFGYTF. In DNA form, the CDR3 reads TGTGCCAGCAGCTCCCCAGGGGTATTCTCCTTTGGCTACACCTTC.

The V and J genes are TRBV20-1 and TRBJ2-7; 13 bases match TRBD2. Germline V gene lookup returns CDR1 DFQATT and CDR2 SNEGSKA (reference sequence). V shed 7 bases and J 6 bases; nucleotides not matched to a gene: 9. The CDR3 is 14 residues long. The CDR3 bases are TGCAGTGTTGGGGGGACTAGCGGGAAAGGCGAGCAGTACTTC. Its translation is CSVGGTSGKGEQYF.

This clonotype has a count of ten or more. The chain is built from TRBV15 and TRBJ1-2; D call uncertain. Trimming left V 1 base short and J 7 bases short, with 4 bases between. This CDR3 contains 11 residues. Germline V gives CDR1 LNHNV, CDR2 YYDKDF (reference sequence). The CDR3 reads CATSRGIGYTF. CDR3 nucleotides: TGTGCCACCAGCAGAGGGATTGGCTACACCTTC. Based on the CDR3 plus reference TRBV15 and TRBJ1-2, the full variable domain is DAMVIQNPRYQVTQFGKPVTLSCSQTLNHNVMYWYQQKSSQAPKLLFHYYDKDFNNEADTPDNFQSRRPNTSFCFLDIRSPGLGDTAMYLCATSRGIGYTFGSGTRLTVV.

This clonotype has at least ten counts. This chain uses TRBV18 with TRBJ1-1; TRBD1 agrees at 8 bases. From germline, CDR1 is KGHSH and CDR2 LQKENI. The CDR3 totals 18 residues. V was pared by 4 bases and J by 0 bases, with 13 bases of the junction left unmatched. The CDR3 sequence is CASSLRHLGQGLNTEAFF. The DNA of the CDR3 is TGTGCCAGCTCACTACGACACCTCGGACAGGGCCTGAACACTGAAGCTTTCTTT. The entire variable domain, with the rest obtained from reference TRBV18 and TRBJ1-1, is as follows: NAGVMQNPRHLVRRRGQEARLRCSPMKGHSHVYWYRQLPEEGLKFMVYLQKENIIDESGMPKERFSAEFPKEGPSILRIQQVVRGDSAAYFCASSLRHLGQGLNTEAFFGQGTRLTVV.

This clonotype came up a few times. CDR3 in DNA: TGTGCCAGCAGCTTACCCAAAGATACGCAGTATTTT. Residues: CASSLPKDTQYF. The chain carries TRBV11-3 and TRBJ2-3; no clear D gene. The CDR3 is 12 residues long. The germline V gene has CDR1 SGHNT and CDR2 YENEEA. The V end lost 2 bases, the J end lost 5 bases, and 5 bases lay between the germline ends.

This clonotype occurred many times. The gene calls are TRBV10-3 and TRBJ2-3, with D maybe TRBD2 (6 bases). Between the trimmed V and J ends, which lost 3 bases and 2 bases, there was a span of 12 bases. The CDR3 consists of 15 residues. The V gene's germline CDR1 is ENHRY and CDR2 SYGVKD. The CDR3 coding sequence is TGTGCCATCAGTGAAGCGGTAGCGGTCACAGATACGCAGTATTTT. Translation gives CAISEAVAVTDTQYF.

In this sample, this clonotype turned up many times. V usage is TRBV7-3 and J usage is TRBJ2-1; TRBD2 agrees at 12 bases. Germline lookup yields CDR1 SGHTA and CDR2 FQGTGA. V was pared by 4 bases and J by 7 bases, with 5 bases of the junction left unmatched. This CDR3 has 15 residues. The CDR3 nucleotides read TGTGCCAGCAGCTCCACTAGCGGGAGGTGGAATGAGCAGTTCTTC. This translates into CASSSTSGRWNEQFF.

The rearrangement joins TRBV29-1 to TRBJ1-1; no reliable D call. The CDR3 runs to 13 residues. Trimming stripped 7 bases from V and 3 bases from J, with 15 bases between. Germline V gene data show CDR1 as SQVTM and CDR2 as ANQGSEA. The CDR3 region has the DNA TGCAGCGCCGAAAGGTCGACGGACACTGAAGCTTTCTTT. Encoded protein: CSAERSTDTEAFF. Complete variable domain (other parts from reference TRBV29-1 and TRBJ1-1): SAVISQKPSRDICQRGTSLTIQCQVDSQVTMMFWYRQQPGQSLTLIATANQGSEATYESGFVIDKFPISRPNLTFSTLTVSNMSPEDSSIYLCSAERSTDTEAFFGQGTRLTVV.

The sample holds many counts of this clonotype. This rearrangement joins TRBV7-8 to TRBJ2-3; D is undetermined. The CDR3 is 15 residues long. The V end was cut by 5 bases, the J end by 0 bases, with 12 bases between. Germline-derived CDR1 and CDR2 are SGHVS and FQNEAQ. CDR3 nucleotides: TGTGCCAGCAGCATGTCGGAGTGGAGCACAGATACGCAGTATTTT. It is translated as CASSMSEWSTDTQYF.

This clonotype was seen ten or more times. This chain links TRBV28 with TRBJ1-1; D might be TRBD1 (6 bases). Between the trimmed V and J ends, which lost 2 bases and 8 bases, there was a span of 15 bases. This CDR3 region has 14 residues. Germline assignment: CDR1 MDHEN and CDR2 SYDVKM. The CDR3 protein is CASSLPQRGQEAFF. The CDR3, as DNA: TGTGCCAGCAGTTTACCTCAGAGGGGACAAGAAGCTTTCTTT.

This clonotype was detected a few times. J is TRBJ1-5 and V is TRBV19; D may be TRBD1 (6 bases). CDR1 and CDR2 (germline): LNHDA, SQIVND (reference sequence). This CDR3 spans 14 amino acids. V was cut by 3 bases and J by 6 bases, with 12 bases left in between. CDR3 nucleotides: TGTGCCAGTAGTATTTGGGGGGCAGGTCAGCCCCAGCATTTT. This codes for CASSIWGAGQPQHF.

This clonotype was recorded at least ten times. The chain couples TRBV7-3 to TRBJ1-2; possible D gene TRBD1, 6 bases. Germline V lookup: CDR1 SGHTA, CDR2 FQGTGA. This CDR3 has 15 amino acids. V was clipped by 2 bases and J by 2 bases, with 12 bases between them. CDR3 coding DNA: TGTGCCAGCAGCTTACGTCCAGGGGAGAACTATGGCTACACCTTC. Residues: CASSLRPGENYGYTF.

This clonotype was seen at least ten times. The gene calls are TRBV27 and TRBJ1-2; D possibly corresponds to TRBD1 (6 bases). The CDR3 is 16 amino acids. V was clipped by 6 bases and J by 4 bases, with 21 bases between them. Germline CDR1 is MNHEY and CDR2 is SMNVEV (reference sequence). CDR3 coding DNA: TGTGCCAGCAGATTCCGGGACACCGCGGGAATCTATGGCTACACCTTC. Translation: CASRFRDTAGIYGYTF.

The chain is built from TRBV12-3 or TRBV12-4 and TRBJ1-2; possible D gene TRBD1, 5 bases. Deletions cut 1 base from V and 4 bases from J, with 10 bases between. This CDR3 contains 14 residues. CDR3 DNA: TGTGCCAGCAGTTTAGAGTTAGGGGTCTATGGCTACACCTTC. As protein: CASSLELGVYGYTF.